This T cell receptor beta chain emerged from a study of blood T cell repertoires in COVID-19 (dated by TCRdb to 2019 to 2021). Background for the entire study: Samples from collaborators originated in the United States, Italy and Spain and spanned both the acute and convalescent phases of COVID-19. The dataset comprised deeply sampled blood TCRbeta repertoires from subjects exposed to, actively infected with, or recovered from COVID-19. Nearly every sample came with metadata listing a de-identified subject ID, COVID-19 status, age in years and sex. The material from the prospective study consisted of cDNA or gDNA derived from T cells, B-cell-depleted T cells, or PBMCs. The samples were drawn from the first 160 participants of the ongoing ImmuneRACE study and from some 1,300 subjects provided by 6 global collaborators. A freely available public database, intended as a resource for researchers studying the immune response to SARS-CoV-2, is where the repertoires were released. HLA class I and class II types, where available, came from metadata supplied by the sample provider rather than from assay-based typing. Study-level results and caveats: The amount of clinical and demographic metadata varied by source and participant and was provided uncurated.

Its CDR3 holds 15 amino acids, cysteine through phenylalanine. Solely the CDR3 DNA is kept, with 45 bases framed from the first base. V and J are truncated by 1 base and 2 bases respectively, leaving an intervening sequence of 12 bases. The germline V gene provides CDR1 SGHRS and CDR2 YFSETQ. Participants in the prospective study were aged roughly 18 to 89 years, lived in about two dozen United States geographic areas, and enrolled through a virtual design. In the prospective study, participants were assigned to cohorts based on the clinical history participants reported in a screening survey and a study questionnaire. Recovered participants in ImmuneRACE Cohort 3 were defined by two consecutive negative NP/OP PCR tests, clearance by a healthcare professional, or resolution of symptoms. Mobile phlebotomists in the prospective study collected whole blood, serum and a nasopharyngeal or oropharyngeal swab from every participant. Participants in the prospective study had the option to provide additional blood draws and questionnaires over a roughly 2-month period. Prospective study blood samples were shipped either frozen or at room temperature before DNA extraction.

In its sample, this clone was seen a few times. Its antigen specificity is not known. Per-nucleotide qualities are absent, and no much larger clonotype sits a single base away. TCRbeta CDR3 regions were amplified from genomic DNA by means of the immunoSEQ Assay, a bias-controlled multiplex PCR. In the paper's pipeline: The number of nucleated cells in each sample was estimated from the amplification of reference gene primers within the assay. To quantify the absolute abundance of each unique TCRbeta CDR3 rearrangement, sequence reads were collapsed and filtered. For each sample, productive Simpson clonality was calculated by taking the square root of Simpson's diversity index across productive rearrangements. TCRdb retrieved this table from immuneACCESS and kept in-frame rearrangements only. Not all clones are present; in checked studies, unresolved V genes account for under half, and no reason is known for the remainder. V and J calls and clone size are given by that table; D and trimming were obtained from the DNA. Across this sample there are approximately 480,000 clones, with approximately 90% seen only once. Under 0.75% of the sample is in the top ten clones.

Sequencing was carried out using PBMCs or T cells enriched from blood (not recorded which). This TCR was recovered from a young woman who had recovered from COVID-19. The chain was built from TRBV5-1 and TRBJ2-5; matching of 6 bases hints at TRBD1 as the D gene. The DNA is TGCGCCAGCAGCTTGAGGACAGAGCCACAAGAGACCCAGTACTTC. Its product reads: CASSLRTEPQETQYF.